The rows below give T cell receptor beta chains drawn from one sample of a study of cytomegalovirus exposure and HLA in healthy donors. Clones were read by immunoSEQ multiplex PCR, and TCRdb kept only the in-frame ones, dropping some. The sample records about 43,000 clones, roughly 60% being singletons. Source material: PBMCs. Every receptor here comes from a human donor in good health. The CDR3 runs from the conserved cysteine through the conserved F or W. The order of the fields is V gene, clone size, J gene, D gene, CDR3 DNA, CDR3 protein. The D gene is left open where the match is weak. Clone size appears in some rows only: once, few, many, or a class for an expanded clone.

>TRBV5-8|NA|TRBJ1-1|NA
TGTGCCAGCAGCTACGGGGTGTACACTGAAGCTTTCTTT
CASSYGVYTEAFF
>TRBV29-1|few|TRBJ1-2|NA
TGCAGCGATTTGTTGGACAGTAACTATGGCTACACCTTC
CSDLLDSNYGYTF
>TRBV18|NA|TRBJ2-1|NA
TGTGCCAGCTCACCACGGCAGCGTTACAATGAGCAGTTCTTC
CASSPRQRYNEQFF
>TRBV7-9|NA|TRBJ1-3|NA
TGTGCCAGCAGCTGGATGGGAGGAGGAAACACCATATATTTT
CASSWMGGGNTIYF
>TRBV2|NA|TRBJ2-7|TRBD1
TGTGCCAGCACGAGACAGGGAGAAGGGTACGAGCAGTACTTC
CASTRQGEGYEQYF
>TRBV11-3|NA|TRBJ2-7|TRBD1
TGTGCCAGCAGCTTAGAAGGACAGGCAGCAGCTTACGAGCAGTACTTC
CASSLEGQAAAYEQYF
>TRBV5-1|NA|TRBJ1-2|NA
TGCGCCAGCAGCTCCACAGGGCTGGATGGCTACACCTTC
CASSSTGLDGYTF
>TRBV14|once|TRBJ1-2|NA
TGTGCCAGCAGCTCATCCAGAGGATTCGGCTACTATGGCTACACCTTC
CASSSSRGFGYYGYTF
>TRBV10-3|NA|TRBJ1-1|NA
TGTGCCATCAGTGAGGGAGGCACTGAAGCTTTCTTT
CAISEGGTEAFF
>TRBV2|NA|TRBJ1-5|NA
TGTGCCAGCACCCAGGGACACAATCAGCCCCAGCATTTT
CASTQGHNQPQHF
>TRBV18|few|TRBJ2-2|TRBD2
TGTGCCAGCTCACCGCCGACTAGCCTCGGGGAGCTGTTTTTT
CASSPPTSLGELFF
>TRBV19|NA|TRBJ1-1|NA
TGTGCCAGTGCACCGAGACAGAACACTGAAGCTTTCTTT
CASAPRQNTEAFF
>TRBV9|NA|TRBJ2-1|NA
TGTGCCAGCAGCGTTCAGGGGTCCTACAATGAGCAGTTCTTC
CASSVQGSYNEQFF
>TRBV6-1|NA|TRBJ1-6|NA
TGTGCCAGCATGGGGGGGGGCGCTTATTCACCCCTCCACTTT
CASMGGGAYSPLHF
>TRBV27|NA|TRBJ1-2|TRBD1
TGTGCCAGCAGTACCAGGGGGCACTATGGCTACACCTTC
CASSTRGHYGYTF
>TRBV5-6|few|TRBJ1-2|TRBD1
TGTGCCAGCAGGTCGACAGGGGCAAAGGCCTATGGCTACACCTTC
CASRSTGAKAYGYTF
>TRBV5-1|few|TRBJ2-1|TRBD2
TGCGCCAGCAGCTTGAGCGGGGGGGCAACGAATGAGCAGTTCTTC
CASSLSGGATNEQFF
>TRBV2|few|TRBJ1-1|TRBD1
TGTGCCAGCAGTGGACAGGGGCGCACAATGGGAGCTTTCTTT
CASSGQGRTMGAFF
>TRBV28|NA|TRBJ1-2|TRBD1
TGTGCCAGCAGTCCGCCGGGACAGAGTTATAACTATGGCTACACCTTC
CASSPPGQSYNYGYTF
>TRBV5-1|NA|TRBJ1-1|NA
TGCGCCAGCAGCGCACAGGGGAACACTGAAGCTTTCTTT
CASSAQGNTEAFF
>TRBV7-8|once|TRBJ2-3|TRBD1
TGTGCCAGCAGCCGTTTGGGACAGGTCACAGATACGCAGTATTTT
CASSRLGQVTDTQYF
>TRBV7-9|NA|TRBJ1-5|NA
TGTGCCAGCAGCTTAGGACAGACCTATAGCAATCAGCCCCAGCATTTT
CASSLGQTYSNQPQHF
>TRBV2|NA|TRBJ2-2|NA
TGTGCCAGCCATGGGGAGGCAGTCACCGGGGAGCTGTTTTTT
CASHGEAVTGELFF
>TRBV6-1|NA|TRBJ1-6|NA
TGTGCCAGCAGTGAAGTGGCGGGGACTTCACCCCTCCACTTT
CASSEVAGTSPLHF
>TRBV18|NA|TRBJ2-1|TRBD1
TGTGCCAGCTCAATCCCGACAGGGGGTAGGGATGAGCAGTTCTTC
CASSIPTGGRDEQFF
>TRBV7-9|NA|TRBJ1-2|NA
TGTGCCAGCAGCTCCCCCAGAAACTATGGCTACACCTTC
CASSSPRNYGYTF
>TRBV7-9|NA|TRBJ2-7|TRBD1
TGTGCCAGCAGCTTCGGACAGGGGGTTCAACACGAGCAGTACTTC
CASSFGQGVQHEQYF
>TRBV5-1|few|TRBJ2-1|TRBD2
TGCGCCAGCAGGACGATACTAGCGGGGGCCGATGAGCAGTTCTTC
CASRTILAGADEQFF
>TRBV6-6|few|TRBJ1-2|NA
TGTGCCAGCAGTTATAACAGGGAGGGCTACACCTTC
CASSYNREGYTF
>TRBV7-8|once|TRBJ2-7|TRBD2
TGTGCCAGCAGCTCCCCGGGAGCGGGGACCTACGAGCAGTACTTC
CASSSPGAGTYEQYF
>TRBV6-5|NA|TRBJ2-1|TRBD2
TGTGCCAGCACCCGGGGGGGCCTCGGGTACAATGAGCAGTTCTTC
CASTRGGLGYNEQFF
>TRBV27|NA|TRBJ1-1|TRBD1
TGTGCCAGCAGACACAGGGGGCTATGGGCTGAAGCTTTCTTT
CASRHRGLWAEAFF
>TRBV2|once|TRBJ1-2|NA
TGTGCCAGCATGGGCAGGGCCTATGGCTACACCTTC
CASMGRAYGYTF
>TRBV6-5|NA|TRBJ1-5|TRBD1
TGTGCCAGCAGCCGACAGGGGAGGACTCAGCCCCAGCATTTT
CASSRQGRTQPQHF
>TRBV25-1|NA|TRBJ1-2|NA
TGTGCCAGCAGTGAATCGGGTGCTAACTATGGCTACACCTTC
CASSESGANYGYTF
>TRBV6-5|once|TRBJ2-7|NA
TGTGCCACCTACTTTCCCGGGGCCTACGAGCAGTACTTC
CATYFPGAYEQYF
>TRBV2|medium-sized|TRBJ2-1|NA
TGTGCCAGCAGTGATGCGGCAAATGAGCAGTTCTTC
CASSDAANEQFF
>TRBV5-4|NA|TRBJ2-7|TRBD1
TGTGCCAGCAGCCGACAGGGGGAGCAGTACTTC
CASSRQGEQYF
>TRBV6-5|NA|TRBJ1-2|TRBD1
TGTGCCAGCAGTTCAACGACAGGGGGCAACTATGGCTACACCTTC
CASSSTTGGNYGYTF
>TRBV6-5|few|TRBJ1-2|TRBD1
TGTGCCAGCAGTTCGGGACAGGGAACAGATGGCTACACCTTC
CASSSGQGTDGYTF
>TRBV7-7|NA|TRBJ2-5|NA
TGTGCTAGCAGCTTAGGGGGGACATCGTACCAAGAGACCCAGTACTTC
CASSLGGTSYQETQYF
>TRBV6-1|NA|TRBJ1-2|TRBD1
TGTGCCAGCAGTGAGGCCCCAGGGGGCTATGGCTACACCTTC
CASSEAPGGYGYTF
>TRBV12-5|once|TRBJ2-3|NA
TGTGCTAGTGGTCCCCGTATTAACACAGATACGCAGTATTTT
CASGPRINTDTQYF
>TRBV20-1|NA|TRBJ1-1|NA
TGCAGTGCTTACAGGGCTGAAGCTTTCTTT
CSAYRAEAFF
>TRBV4-1|NA|TRBJ2-5|NA
TGCGCCAGCAGCCGGGCCCTACAAGAGACCCAGTACTTC
CASSRALQETQYF
>TRBV28|few|TRBJ2-7|NA
TGTGCCAGCAGTTTAGGCGGCACTTACGAGCAGTACTTC
CASSLGGTYEQYF
>TRBV30|NA|TRBJ2-7|TRBD2
TGTGCCTGGAGTGTTACGGGGGGGCCCCATTACGAGCAGTACTTC
CAWSVTGGPHYEQYF
>TRBV4-2|NA|TRBJ1-1|NA
TGTGCCAGCAGCCAAGCCCGAGGCGCGGGCACTGAAGCTTTCTTT
CASSQARGAGTEAFF
>TRBV4-1|NA|TRBJ2-2|NA
TGCGCCAGCAGCCAAGAATGGAAGGAGACCGGGGAGCTGTTTTTT
CASSQEWKETGELFF
>TRBV6-6|NA|TRBJ1-6|TRBD1
TGTGCCAGCAGTTACAAGGACAGGCCTCTCCACTTT
CASSYKDRPLHF
>TRBV6-5|few|TRBJ2-1|NA
TGTGCCAGCAGTTACGAGGGCAGCCGTAATGAGCAGTTCTTC
CASSYEGSRNEQFF
>TRBV5-1|NA|TRBJ1-5|TRBD1
TGCGCCAGCAGCGAATGGGACAGCAAAAATCAGCCCCAGCATTTT
CASSEWDSKNQPQHF
>TRBV4-2|NA|TRBJ1-2|NA
TGTGCCAGCAGCCAACGGAGTGGCTACACCTTC
CASSQRSGYTF
>TRBV19|NA|TRBJ1-4|NA
TGTGCCAGTGAAACAGGGATGAATGAAAAACTGTTTTTT
CASETGMNEKLFF
>TRBV2|few|TRBJ2-3|NA
TGTGCCAGCAGTGTCGGAGTTAGCGGAGATACGCAGTATTTT
CASSVGVSGDTQYF
>TRBV5-6|few|TRBJ1-2|NA
TGTGCCAGCAGCTCCGCGCAGGGGAGTCACTATGGCTACACCTTC
CASSSAQGSHYGYTF